These T cell receptor beta chains were read from a single sample in a study of T cell repertoires in cytomegalovirus infection. Antigens of these TCRs are unknown. MiXCR was run by TCRdb on the reads, yielding one entry per CDR3 protein. This table has about 120,000 distinct CDR3 sequences, about 9.4% appearing once. Sequenced sample: PBMCs, sequenced either directly or after in vitro stimulation (not recorded which). Receptors originate from a human donor in good health (CMV status not recorded). Some clones in this sample may be carry-over from other donors' samples. Each CDR3 is given with its conserved first and last residue. A D gene is named only where the DNA matches it firmly. Rows may omit the clone size; those that give it use once, few, many or a size class.

>many|TRBJ2-1|-|TRBV7-2
CASSGVGLQGTYNEQFF
TGTGCCAGCAGTGGAGTGGGTCTACAGGGCACTTACAATGAGCAGTTCTTC
>many|TRBJ1-4|-|TRBV28
CASSLYQGEKLFF
TGTGCCAGCAGTTTATACCAAGGGGAAAAACTGTTTTTT
>-|TRBJ2-5|-|TRBV7-6
CASSSGTKRETQYF
TGTGCCAGCAGCTCCGGGACAAAAAGGGAGACCCAGTACTTC
>-|TRBJ1-4|-|TRBV20-1
CSARGTGGEKLFF
TGCAGTGCTAGGGGGACGGGAGGTGAAAAACTGTTTTTT
>many|TRBJ1-1|-|TRBV11-3
CASSLAGTEEAFF
TGTGCCAGCAGCTTAGCAGGGACGGAAGAAGCTTTCTTT
>few|TRBJ1-5|-|TRBV5-8
CASSLGSVSNQPQHF
TGTGCCAGCAGCTTGGGGTCGGTGAGCAATCAGCCCCAGCATTTT
>many|TRBJ2-7|-|TRBV7-2
CASSLDRTQTYEQYF
TGTGCCAGCAGCCTCGACAGGACCCAGACGTACGAGCAGTACTTC
>many|TRBJ2-1|-|TRBV5-6
CASSFPDRQVMGDEQFF
TGTGCCAGCAGCTTCCCCGACAGGCAGGTAATGGGGGATGAGCAGTTCTTC
>few|TRBJ2-1|-|TRBV19
CASSMDKYSYNEQFF
TGTGCCAGTAGTATGGACAAATACTCCTACAATGAGCAGTTCTTC
>few|TRBJ1-2|-|TRBV12-3/TRBV12-4
CASSLGLGRGYTF
TGTGCCAGCAGTTTAGGTTTGGGACGAGGCTACACCTTC
>-|TRBJ1-1|-|TRBV5-6
CASSVTANTEAFF
TGTGCCAGCAGCGTGACAGCGAACACTGAAGCTTTCTTT
>many|TRBJ2-5|TRBD2|TRBV7-2
CASSLGPSGRARWETQYF
TGTGCCAGCAGCTTAGGTCCTAGCGGGAGGGCCCGATGGGAGACCCAGTACTTC
>many|TRBJ2-5|TRBD2|TRBV7-2
CASSSMTSETQYF
TGTGCCAGCAGCTCCATGACTAGCGAGACCCAGTACTTC
>many|TRBJ1-3|-|TRBV7-2
CASSLGSGVGNTIYF
TGTGCCAGCAGCTTAGGGTCAGGGGTAGGCAACACCATATATTTT
>many|TRBJ2-4|-|TRBV30
CAWSNAGPIKGDIQYF
TGTGCCTGGAGTAACGCGGGACCGATAAAGGGGGACATTCAGTACTTC
>-|TRBJ2-1|-|TRBV5-1
CASSWSGQTGNEQFF
TGCGCCAGCAGCTGGTCGGGACAAACGGGCAATGAGCAGTTCTTC
>many|TRBJ2-5|-|TRBV7-2
CASSSYSMEETQYF
TGTGCCAGCAGCTCCTACTCTATGGAAGAGACCCAGTACTTC
>many|TRBJ1-3|TRBD1|TRBV7-9
CASSPGQGNTIYF
TGTGCCAGCAGCCCGGGACAGGGAAACACCATATATTTT
>many|TRBJ2-7|TRBD2|TRBV28
CASSLPVAGLGGQYF
TGTGCCAGCAGTTTGCCGGTAGCGGGATTGGGGGGGCAGTACTTC
>few|TRBJ2-5|-|TRBV14
CASSWGIQETQYF
TGTGCCAGCAGCTGGGGCATACAAGAGACCCAGTACTTC
>many|TRBJ1-5|-|TRBV28
CASSFVGGGSNQPQHF
TGTGCCAGCAGTTTCGTTGGAGGGGGGAGCAATCAGCCCCAGCATTTT
>-|TRBJ2-3|-|TRBV30
CAWSPSDTQYF
TGTGCCTGGAGTCCTTCGGATACGCAGTATTTT
>many|TRBJ2-2|-|TRBV2
CASSESATGELFF
TGTGCCAGCAGTGAATCCGCGACCGGGGAGCTGTTTTTT
>-|TRBJ2-1|TRBD1|TRBV5-4
CASSSGQGSGNEQFF
TGTGCCAGCAGCTCCGGACAGGGAAGTGGCAATGAGCAGTTCTTC
>few|TRBJ2-7|-|TRBV12-3/TRBV12-4
CASSPFVGGVAEQYF
TGTGCCAGCAGTCCCTTTGTGGGAGGCGTCGCCGAGCAGTACTTC
>-|TRBJ1-2|-|TRBV28
CASTGLRGYTF
TGTGCCAGCACAGGGTTAAGAGGCTACACCTTC
>many|TRBJ1-5|-|TRBV7-9
CASSAQEKMPQHF
TGTGCCAGCAGCGCCCAAGAAAAGATGCCCCAGCATTTT
>-|TRBJ2-2|-|TRBV15
CATSSQGLNTGELFF
TGTGCCACCAGCAGCCAAGGACTAAACACCGGGGAGCTGTTTTTT
>many|TRBJ1-2|TRBD1|TRBV7-2
CASSLGTGGAYGYTF
TGTGCCAGCAGCTTAGGGACAGGGGGCGCCTATGGCTACACCTTC
>-|TRBJ1-1|-|TRBV5-4
CASSRGRTEAFF
TGTGCCAGCAGCCGGGGTCGTACTGAAGCTTTCTTT
>many|TRBJ2-3|-|TRBV7-2
CASSLGRRSTDTQYF
TGTGCCAGCAGCTTGGGGAGGCGGAGCACAGATACGCAGTATTTT
>many|TRBJ1-2|-|TRBV5-1
CASSLSDGANYGYTF
TGCGCCAGCAGCTTATCGGACGGAGCTAACTATGGCTACACCTTC
>many|TRBJ1-5|TRBD1|TRBV2
CASGGTGFQPQHF
TGTGCCAGCGGAGGGACAGGCTTTCAGCCCCAGCATTTT
>many|TRBJ2-1|-|TRBV7-2
CASSLASVVDEQFF
TGTGCCAGCAGCTTAGCTTCGGTAGTCGATGAGCAGTTCTTC
>few|TRBJ1-2|-|TRBV5-8
CASNLRGGARGYTF
TGTGCCAGCAACCTTCGCGGGGGGGCACGGGGCTACACCTTC
>-|TRBJ2-1|TRBD2|TRBV5-6
CASSLWTSGADEQFF
TGTGCCAGCAGCTTGTGGACTAGCGGGGCCGATGAGCAGTTCTTC
>many|TRBJ2-3|-|TRBV7-2
CASSLSRGLLTDTQYF
TGTGCCAGCAGCTTATCGCGGGGCCTTCTAACAGATACGCAGTATTTT
>many|TRBJ1-6|TRBD1|TRBV6-5
CASSYDRGNLLLHF
TGTGCCAGCAGTTACGACAGGGGCAATCTTCTCCTCCACTTT
>few|TRBJ1-3|-|TRBV20-1
CSAPQPGNTIYF
TGCAGTGCCCCACAACCTGGAAACACCATATATTTT
>many|TRBJ1-6|-|TRBV11-3
CASSSRDTVSSPLHF
TGTGCCAGCAGCTCCCGGGACACGGTTTCATCACCCCTCCACTTT
>-|TRBJ1-2|TRBD1|TRBV19
CATSASDRVYGYTF
TGTGCCACCAGCGCTTCCGACAGGGTTTATGGCTACACCTTC
>many|TRBJ2-7|-|TRBV7-3
CASSGGGLSSYEQYF
TGTGCCAGCAGCGGAGGGGGACTAAGCTCCTACGAGCAGTACTTC
>-|TRBJ2-2|TRBD2|TRBV19
CASSRARPSGSSTGELFF
TGTGCCAGTAGTAGGGCCAGGCCTAGCGGGAGTAGCACCGGGGAGCTGTTTTTT
>many|TRBJ2-2|TRBD2|TRBV7-2
CASSPSFGGFPGELFF
TGTGCCAGCAGCCCGTCCTTCGGGGGGTTCCCCGGGGAGCTGTTTTTT
>many|TRBJ2-7|TRBD1|TRBV12-3/TRBV12-4
CASSFAGGSLYEQYF
TGTGCCAGCAGTTTCGCAGGGGGAAGTTTATACGAGCAGTACTTC
>-|TRBJ1-1|-|TRBV4-1
CASSRTEVQGVEAFF
TGCGCCAGCAGCCGAACCGAAGTACAGGGTGTGGAAGCTTTCTTT
>few|TRBJ1-3|-|TRBV7-8
CASSRTGPENTIYF
TGTGCCAGCAGTCGGACCGGGCCTGAAAACACCATATATTTT
>few|TRBJ1-1|-|TRBV7-2
CASSPQGKVGTEAFF
TGTGCCAGCAGCCCCCAGGGGAAGGTTGGGACTGAAGCTTTCTTT
>-|TRBJ2-7|-|TRBV6-2/TRBV6-3
CASSYGGSGAYEQYF
TGTGCCAGCAGTTACGGCGGGTCCGGGGCCTACGAGCAGTACTTC
>few|TRBJ1-3|-|TRBV7-9
CASSSTVSGNTIYF
TGTGCCAGCAGCTCGACAGTCTCTGGAAACACCATATATTTT
>-|TRBJ2-5|-|TRBV7-6
CASSLAEKETQYF
TGTGCCAGCAGCTTAGCGGAGAAAGAGACCCAGTACTTC
>few|TRBJ2-2|-|TRBV20-1
CSARDGGANTGELFF
TGCAGTGCTAGAGATGGGGGAGCGAACACCGGGGAGCTGTTTTTT
>-|TRBJ2-5|-|TRBV15
CATSRDKGGQETQYF
TGTGCCACCAGCAGAGATAAGGGGGGACAAGAGACCCAGTACTTC
>many|TRBJ1-2|TRBD1|TRBV7-8
CASSWTGRQRVYGYTF
TGTGCCAGCAGCTGGACAGGGCGTCAGCGGGTCTATGGCTACACCTTC
>-|TRBJ2-5|TRBD1|TRBV4-1
CASSQDNTGGETQYF
TGCGCCAGCAGCCAAGATAATACAGGGGGAGAGACCCAGTACTTC
>-|TRBJ1-2|-|TRBV5-6
CASSRTIDAAYGYTF
TGTGCCAGCAGCCGCACCATCGATGCCGCCTATGGCTACACCTTC